This T cell receptor beta chain was obtained from a study of T-cell memory formation after mild COVID-19. Constant-segment primers served in 5'RACE that generated TCR alpha and TCR beta cDNA libraries bearing sample barcodes and UMIs. Via MiXCR, TCRdb re-called the 5' RACE reads, giving one row per CDR3 protein. Of some 450,000 distinct CDR3 sequences in the sample, roughly 18% were seen once. Note on this clonotype: The antigen is not known.

Overall study findings and caveats: CD4+ bias marked clones expanding day 15 to 37, unlike balanced contracting clones. Contracting CD8+ clones were enriched in EMRA, CD4+ mainly in CM and EM.

V lost 5 bases and J 5 bases, leaving 12 bases between the germline ends. The CDR3 loop spans 13 amino acids. Germline loops: CDR1 SGHTA, CDR2 FQGTGA. This clonotype was obtained from a young man who had mild COVID-19 (a few samples of this study predate the infection). Cell type and time point are not known. This chain links TRBV7-3 with TRBJ2-5, with D hard to call. Sequenced: PBMCs or a T cell subset sorted from them (not recorded which). In nucleotides, the CDR3 is TGTGCCAGCAGCCGCTCGGTGGGGGAGACCCAGTACTTC. Protein sequence: CASSRSVGETQYF.